Detailed here is one T cell receptor beta chain. The antigen remains undetermined. Germline-derived CDR1 and CDR2 are MNHEY and SVGAGI. The CDR3 contains 15 residues. J was trimmed by 9 bases and V by 5 bases; bases with no gene match: 8. The sample originates from a study of T cell responses to AZD1222 COVID-19 vaccine. The protocol was immunoSEQ multiplex PCR, while the TCRdb copy is restricted to in-frame clones and leaves out a portion. In the table there are more than 120,000 clones, roughly 88% of which are singletons. Study-wide points: Donors skewed white British and female; clonal diversity was possibly underestimated. Of spike-specific TCRs, nearly half reportedly target regions left unmutated in variants. Just 6 or 7 people given AZD1222 tested seropositive at baseline. Spike-specific TCR breadth and depth were elevated following two AZD1222 doses.

The sequencing here drew on peripheral blood, taken 28 days after the second AZD1222 dose. This receptor was obtained from an adult who received the AZD1222 COVID-19 vaccine. This chain joins TRBV6-5 and TRBJ2-1; 12 nucleotides match TRBD2. The CDR3 here is CASSPLAGGPGEQFF. CDR3 coding DNA: TGTGCCAGCAGTCCTCTAGCGGGGGGGCCTGGTGAGCAGTTCTTC.